This paragraph covers one T cell receptor beta chain sequence. The target antigen is unknown. The time point denotes: week 47, end of study. Doses comprised 300 ug of mutant IDH1 20-mer peptide each, plus topical imiquimod. This entry is derived from a study of a mutant IDH1 vaccine in newly diagnosed glioma. Profiled with immunoSEQ multiplex PCR; TCRdb holds only in-frame clones, not every one. The table has tens of thousands of clones, around 86% seen once. The origin of this receptor is a woman between 45 and 60 years old with glioma. The sample was PBMCs, taken from a glioma patient whose treatment included an IDH1 peptide vaccine.

CDR3 residues: CASSFLTGEEADTQYF. In nucleotides, the CDR3 is TGTGCCAGCAGTTTCTTGACAGGGGAGGAAGCAGATACGCAGTATTTT. This chain joins TRBV6-5 and TRBJ2-3; 8 bases agree with TRBD1. The CDR3 runs to 16 residues. Germline V gene sequence: CDR1 MNHEY, CDR2 SVGAGI. With 4 bases clipped from V and 4 bases from J, the junction kept 10 bases outside the gene matches.